This T cell receptor beta chain derives from a study of memory CD4+ T cells and cytomegalovirus serostatus. On the study more broadly: This sample comes from healthy Belgian adults, eight or nine CMV seropositive, around 26 seronegative. Whole-study results and caveats: Of more than 150 reported CMV TCRbeta sequences, under 70 were found in memory CD4+ repertoires.

Sequencing used immunoSEQ multiplex PCR; TCRdb keeps in-frame clones, though not all of them. Of around 45,000 clones listed, 77% were seen once; the top ten hold just over 0.6%. As for this clone: Its target is unknown. The same CDR3 can be traced to other DNA sequences in this sample.

Single viable CD3+CD4+CD8-CD45RO+ cells were sorted as the memory CD4+ T cells. Trimming took off 3 bases at V and 2 bases at J, with 6 bases between the two ends. This CDR3 is 13 amino acids long. CDR1 and CDR2 (germline): SEHNR, FQNEAQ (reference sequence). This TCR was sampled from an adult in good health and CMV-seronegative. The material sequenced was memory CD4+ T cells from blood. The V gene is TRBV7-9, the J gene TRBJ2-3; D is unresolved. The chain's CDR3 is CASSLLSTDTQYF. In DNA form, the CDR3 reads TGTGCCAGCAGCTTGCTTTCCACAGATACGCAGTATTTT.